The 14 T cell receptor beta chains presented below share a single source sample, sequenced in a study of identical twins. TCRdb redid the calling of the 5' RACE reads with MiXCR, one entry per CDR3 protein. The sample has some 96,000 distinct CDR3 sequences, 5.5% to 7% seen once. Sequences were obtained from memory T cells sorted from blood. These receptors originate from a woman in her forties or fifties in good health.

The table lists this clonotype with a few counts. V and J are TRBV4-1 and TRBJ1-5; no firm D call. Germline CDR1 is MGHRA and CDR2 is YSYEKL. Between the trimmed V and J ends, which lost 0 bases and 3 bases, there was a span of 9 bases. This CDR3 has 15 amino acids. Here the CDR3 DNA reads TGCGCCAGCAGCCAAGATAGGGCGTTCAATCAGCCCCAGCATTTT. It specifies CASSQDRAFNQPQHF.

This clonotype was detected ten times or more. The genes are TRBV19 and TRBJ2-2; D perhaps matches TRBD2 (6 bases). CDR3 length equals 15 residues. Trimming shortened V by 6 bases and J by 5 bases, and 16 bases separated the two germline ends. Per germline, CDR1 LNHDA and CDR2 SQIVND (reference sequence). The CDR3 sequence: CASSSGLRLTGELFF. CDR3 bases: TGTGCCAGTAGCTCGGGACTGCGGTTAACCGGGGAGCTGTTTTTT.

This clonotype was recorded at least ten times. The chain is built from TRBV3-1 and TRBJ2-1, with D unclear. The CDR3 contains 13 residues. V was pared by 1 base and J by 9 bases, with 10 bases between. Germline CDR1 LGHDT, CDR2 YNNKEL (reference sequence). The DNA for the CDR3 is TGTGCCAGCAGCCAAGCCAACTCTGGTGAGCAGTTCTTC. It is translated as CASSQANSGEQFF.

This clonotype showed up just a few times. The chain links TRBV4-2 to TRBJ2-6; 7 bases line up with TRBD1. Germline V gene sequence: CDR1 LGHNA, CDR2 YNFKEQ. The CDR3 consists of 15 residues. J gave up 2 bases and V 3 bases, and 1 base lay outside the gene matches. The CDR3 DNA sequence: TGTGCCAGCAGCCAGACAGGGACTGGGGCCAACGTCCTGACTTTC. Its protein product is CASSQTGTGANVLTF.

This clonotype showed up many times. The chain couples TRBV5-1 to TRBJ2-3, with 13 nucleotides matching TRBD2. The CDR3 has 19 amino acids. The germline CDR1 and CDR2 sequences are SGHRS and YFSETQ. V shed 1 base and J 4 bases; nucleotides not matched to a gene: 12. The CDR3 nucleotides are TGCGCCAGCAGCTTGAGACGGACTAGCGGGAGAGCCTCTCCAGATACGCAGTATTTT. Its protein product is CASSLRRTSGRASPDTQYF.

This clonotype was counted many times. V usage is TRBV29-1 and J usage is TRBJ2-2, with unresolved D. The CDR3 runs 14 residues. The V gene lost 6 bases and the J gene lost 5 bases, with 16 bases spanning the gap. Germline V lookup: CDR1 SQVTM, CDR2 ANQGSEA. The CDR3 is CSVEPPGLTGELFF. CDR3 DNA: TGCAGCGTCGAACCCCCCGGGTTGACCGGGGAGCTGTTTTTT.

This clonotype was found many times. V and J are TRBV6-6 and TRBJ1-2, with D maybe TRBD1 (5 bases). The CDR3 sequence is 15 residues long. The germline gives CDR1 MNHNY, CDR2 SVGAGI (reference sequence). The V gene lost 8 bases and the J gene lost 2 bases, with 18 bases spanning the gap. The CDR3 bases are TGTGCCAGCTCCACGAGGCAGGGTGGGAACTATGGCTACACCTTC. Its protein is CASSTRQGGNYGYTF.

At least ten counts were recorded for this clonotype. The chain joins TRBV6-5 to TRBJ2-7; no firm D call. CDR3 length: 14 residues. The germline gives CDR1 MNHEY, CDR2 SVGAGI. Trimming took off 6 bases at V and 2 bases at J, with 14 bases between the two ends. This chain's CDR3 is CASRDTAPTYEQYF. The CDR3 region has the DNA TGTGCCAGCAGAGACACGGCACCCACCTACGAGCAGTACTTC.

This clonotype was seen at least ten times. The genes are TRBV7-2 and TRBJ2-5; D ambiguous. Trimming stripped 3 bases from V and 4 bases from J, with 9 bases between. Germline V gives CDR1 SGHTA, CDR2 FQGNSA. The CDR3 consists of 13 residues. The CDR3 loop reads CASSFGTGETQYF. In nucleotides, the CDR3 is TGTGCCAGCAGCTTCGGTACTGGAGAGACCCAGTACTTC.

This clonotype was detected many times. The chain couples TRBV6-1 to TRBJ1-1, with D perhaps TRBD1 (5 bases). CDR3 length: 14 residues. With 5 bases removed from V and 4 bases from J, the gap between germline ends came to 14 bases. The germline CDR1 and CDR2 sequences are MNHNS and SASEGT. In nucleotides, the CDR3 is TGTGCCAGCAGTCCTCAGGGCGGAAGCACTGAAGCTTTCTTT. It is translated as CASSPQGGSTEAFF.

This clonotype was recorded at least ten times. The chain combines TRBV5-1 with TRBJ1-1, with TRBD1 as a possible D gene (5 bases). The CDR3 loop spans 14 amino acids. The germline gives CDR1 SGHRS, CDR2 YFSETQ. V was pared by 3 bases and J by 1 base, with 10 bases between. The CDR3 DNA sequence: TGCGCCAGCAGCTCCTTTGGGGGGAACACTGAAGCTTTCTTT. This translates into CASSSFGGNTEAFF.

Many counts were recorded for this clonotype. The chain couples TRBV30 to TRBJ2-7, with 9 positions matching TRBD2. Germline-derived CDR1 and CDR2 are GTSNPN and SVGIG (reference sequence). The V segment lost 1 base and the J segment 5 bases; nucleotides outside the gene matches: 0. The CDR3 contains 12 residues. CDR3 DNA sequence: TGTGCCTGGAGTGGGACTAGCGACGAGCAGTACTTC. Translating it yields CAWSGTSDEQYF.

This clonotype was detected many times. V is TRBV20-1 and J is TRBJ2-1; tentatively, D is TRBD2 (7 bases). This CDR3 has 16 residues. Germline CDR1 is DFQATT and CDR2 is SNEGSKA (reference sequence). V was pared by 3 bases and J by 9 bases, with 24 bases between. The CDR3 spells CSARGGLGGPLGEQFF. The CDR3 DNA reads TGCAGTGCTAGGGGGGGGTTGGGGGGCCCCCTGGGTGAGCAGTTCTTC.

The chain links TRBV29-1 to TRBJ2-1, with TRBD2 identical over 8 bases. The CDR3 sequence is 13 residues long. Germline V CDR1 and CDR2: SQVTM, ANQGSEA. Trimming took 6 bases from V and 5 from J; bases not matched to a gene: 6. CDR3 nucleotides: TGCAGCGTCGGGGGGGGAAAACACAATGAGCAGTTCTTC. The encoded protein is CSVGGGKHNEQFF.